This passage covers 22 T cell receptor beta chains from one sample sequenced in a study of monozygotic twins with inflammatory bowel disease. TCRdb re-called the 5' RACE reads and catalogs CDR3 proteins one per entry, DNA excluded. The sample yields just over 300,000 distinct CDR3 sequences, of which the top ten take up about 5%. The sequenced sample was blood. The receptors stem from a human donor with ulcerative colitis or Crohn's disease, or a healthy co-twin of an affected twin (not recorded which).

The chain carries TRBV5-1 and TRBJ1-6. In germline, CDR1 is SGHRS, CDR2 YFSETQ. CDR3 size: 15 residues. This chain's CDR3 is CASSLATDYNSPLHF.

V is TRBV12-3 or TRBV12-4 and J is TRBJ1-5. The CDR3 is 13 amino acids. This CDR3 is CASSLASNQPQHF.

The chain uses TRBV7-8 and TRBJ1-1. CDR1 and CDR2 from the germline V gene are SGHVS and FQNEAQ. This CDR3 spans 18 amino acids. CDR3 sequence: CASSRRTRKDPPNTEAFF.

The chain combines TRBV7-9 with TRBJ1-2; TCRdb outputs TRBD1, but without DNA this stays unchecked. CDR1 is SEHNR and CDR2 is FQNEAQ in the germline V gene (reference sequence). The CDR3 has 14 residues. The chain's CDR3 is CASSLLGQPYGYTF. Filled out from reference TRBV7-9 and TRBJ1-2, the complete variable domain reads DTGVSQNPRHKITKRGQNVTFRCDPISEHNRLYWYRQTLGQGPEFLTYFQNEAQLEKSRLLSDRFSAERPKGSFSTLEIQRTEQGDSAMYLCASSLLGQPYGYTFGSGTRLTVV.

The chain uses TRBV30 and TRBJ2-1; TCRdb reports TRBD2, a call that lacks DNA to check it against. The CDR3 totals 14 residues. Germline assignment: CDR1 GTSNPN and CDR2 SVGIG (reference sequence). The CDR3 spells CAWNLLSGYNEQFF.

V gene TRBV29-1 combines with J gene TRBJ2-1; TCRdb reports TRBD1, a call that lacks DNA to check it against. The length of the CDR3 is 14 residues. The germline gives CDR1 SQVTM, CDR2 ANQGSEA. Here the CDR3 reads CSGIQGAAYNEQFF.

The chain employs TRBV28 and TRBJ2-2. Per the germline V gene, CDR1 is MDHEN and CDR2 is SYDVKM. The CDR3 has 15 residues. CDR3 residues: CASSYGRMSTGELFF. The full variable domain, its missing parts supplied by reference TRBV28 and TRBJ2-2, is DVKVTQSSRYLVKRTGEKVFLECVQDMDHENMFWYRQDPGLGLRLIYFSYDVKMKEKGDIPEGYSVSREKKERFSLILESASTNQTSMYLCASSYGRMSTGELFFGEGSRLTVL.

The V gene is TRBV9, the J gene TRBJ2-7; as DNA is missing, the TRBD1 call by TCRdb cannot be tested. The V gene's germline CDR1 is SGDLS and CDR2 YYNGEE. This CDR3 region has 15 residues. This chain's CDR3 is CASSETFRDRDQQYF.

V gene TRBV20-1 combines with J gene TRBJ1-1; there is no DNA to check the TCRdb D call of TRBD1. The length of the CDR3 is 15 residues. Germline loops: CDR1 DFQATT, CDR2 SNEGSKA (reference sequence). CDR3 in amino acids: CSARARAPVNTEAFF.

The chain recombines TRBV20-1 with TRBJ1-5; without DNA, the TCRdb call of TRBD1 cannot be checked. This CDR3 is built from 16 residues. CDR1 and CDR2 from the germline V gene are DFQATT and SNEGSKA (reference sequence). Here the CDR3 reads CSARDWGGGVNQPQHF.

The CDR3 sequence: CASSLRWDRASYEQYF. This chain joins TRBV7-2 and TRBJ2-7; TCRdb lists TRBD1, though no DNA is available to test this call. Per germline, CDR1 SGHTA and CDR2 FQGNSA. The CDR3 has 16 amino acids.

The J gene is TRBJ2-1, the V gene TRBV6-4; lacking DNA, the TRBD2 call made by TCRdb goes unchecked. Germline loops: CDR1 MRHNA, CDR2 SNTAGT. The CDR3 loop spans 14 amino acids. CDR3 in amino acids: CASSSSGGHNEQFF.

The rearrangement joins TRBV5-1 to TRBJ2-1; TCRdb names TRBD1, which stays unverified in the absence of DNA. The germline V gene encodes CDR1 SGHRS and CDR2 YFSETQ. The CDR3 has 16 amino acids. CDR3 residues: CASSQGPRTGADEQFF.

Here the CDR3 reads CAISAPFSFDLGELFF. The rearrangement joins TRBV10-3 to TRBJ2-2. Germline V CDR1 and CDR2: ENHRY, SYGVKD. This CDR3 comprises 16 residues.

This chain joins TRBV11-2 and TRBJ2-3; lacking DNA, the TRBD2 call made by TCRdb goes unchecked. Germline V lookup: CDR1 SGHAT, CDR2 FQNNGV. The CDR3 has 14 residues. This CDR3 is CASSQRAGGDTQYF.

The J gene is TRBJ2-1, the V gene TRBV7-7; TCRdb indicates TRBD2, and absent DNA this call remains unverified. From germline, CDR1 is SSHAT and CDR2 FNYEAQ (reference sequence). This CDR3 comprises 15 residues. This chain's CDR3 is CASSRSSGGYNEQFF.

The chain uses TRBV29-1 and TRBJ2-5; without DNA, the TCRdb call of TRBD1 cannot be checked. The CDR3 sequence is 12 residues long. CDR1 is SQVTM and CDR2 is ANQGSEA in the germline V gene. This CDR3 is CSVIRGRETQYF.

The chain employs TRBV30 and TRBJ2-1. Germline V lookup: CDR1 GTSNPN, CDR2 SVGIG (reference sequence). There are 15 residues in the CDR3. The chain's CDR3 is CAWSHRGGSYNEQFF.

V and J are TRBV5-8 and TRBJ2-2. The CDR3 is 13 amino acids. CDR1 is SGHTS, CDR2 YDEGEE, per germline. The CDR3 protein is CASSNRETGELFF.

The rearrangement links TRBV14 to TRBJ1-2; lacking DNA, the TRBD1 call made by TCRdb goes unchecked. This CDR3 region has 17 residues. Germline CDR1 and CDR2: SGHDN and FVKESK. The CDR3 sequence is CASSQSALRGFDYGYTF.

The gene calls are TRBV7-2 and TRBJ2-7; lacking DNA, the TRBD2 call made by TCRdb goes unchecked. The germline V gene encodes CDR1 SGHTA and CDR2 FQGNSA. The CDR3 is made up of 13 amino acids. The CDR3 here is CASSWVEAYEQYF.

The chain uses TRBV25-1 and TRBJ2-7. The germline V gene encodes CDR1 MGHDK and CDR2 SYGVNS. The CDR3 is made up of 14 amino acids. The CDR3 region is CASSDAGGAYEQYF.